This T cell receptor (beta chain) comes out of a study of T cells expressing NK-cell markers. The CDR3 runs to 11 residues. From its re-call of the 5' RACE reads, TCRdb lists each CDR3 protein once, without DNA. The listing records about 460,000 distinct CDR3 sequences. The rearrangement links TRBV21-1 to TRBJ2-5. TRBV21-1 is annotated as a pseudogene. This receptor was obtained from a woman aged 50 to 60 in good health. What was sequenced was blood T cells: a sorted CD56 or NKG2C T cell subset, CD4+ or CD8+ T cells, or bulk PBMC T cells (not recorded which). CDR3 in amino acids: CASSKGKTQYF.